Below, 30 T cell receptor beta chains from the same sample are listed, as sequenced in a study of cytotoxic CD8 clonotypes in ibrutinib-treated CLL. Produced via immunoSEQ multiplex PCR; TCRdb's table is partial and in-frame only. The data contain 70,000 to 85,000 clones, around 81% of them singletons. The sequences come from PBMCs, collected at disease progression, from a patient treated with ibrutinib. The origin of the receptors is a human donor with chronic lymphocytic leukemia.

The chain combines TRBV2 with TRBJ2-5, with 7 nucleotides matching TRBD2. V shed 6 bases and J 4 bases; nucleotides not matched to a gene: 8. Germline V gives CDR1 SNHLY, CDR2 FYNNEI. The CDR3 length is 14 residues. DNA for the CDR3: TGTGCCAGCAGACTTGGGATAGCGGGAGAGACCCAGTACTTC. Its protein product is CASRLGIAGETQYF.

This chain joins TRBV18 and TRBJ1-1, with 8 bases aligning to TRBD1. Trimming took 1 base from V and 4 from J; bases not matched to a gene: 2. The CDR3 is 14 residues long. Germline-derived CDR1 and CDR2 are KGHSH and LQKENI. The CDR3 sequence: CASSPLDRGTEAFF. The CDR3 DNA reads TGTGCCAGCTCACCACTTGACAGGGGCACTGAAGCTTTCTTT.

This rearrangement joins TRBV12-5 to TRBJ1-5; no clear D. Looked up from germline, CDR1 is LGHNT and CDR2 is FRNRAP. The CDR3 length is 16 residues. Trimming took off 5 bases at V and 0 bases at J, with 14 bases between the two ends. In nucleotides, the CDR3 is TGTGCTAGTGGTCCGGGCGGTTATTATAGCAATCAGCCCCAGCATTTT. Translating it yields CASGPGGYYSNQPQHF. Looking up the rest from reference TRBV12-5 and TRBJ1-5 gives the full variable domain: DARVTQTPRHKVTEMGQEVTMRCQPILGHNTVFWYRQTMMQGLELLAYFRNRAPLDDSGMPKDRFSAEMPDATLATLKIQPSEPRDSAVYFCASGPGGYYSNQPQHFGDGTRLSIL.

This chain joins TRBV11-2 and TRBJ2-7, with TRBD2 as a possible D gene (5 bases). CDR3 length: 12 residues. The germline V and J ends were trimmed by 5 bases and 5 bases, with 10 bases remaining between them. In germline, CDR1 is SGHAT, CDR2 FQNNGV. CDR3 sequence (DNA): TGTGCCAGCAGCCCGTTCGGGGACGAGCAGTACTTC. Translated, it gives CASSPFGDEQYF.

The V call is TRBV6-6, the J call TRBJ2-1; TRBD1 matches 10 bases. With V trimmed by 6 bases and J by 5 bases, 4 bases remained unmatched. The CDR3 totals 14 residues. From germline, CDR1 is MNHNY and CDR2 SVGAGI (reference sequence). The CDR3 spells CASSRDRGNNEQFF. The DNA for the CDR3 is TGTGCCAGCAGCCGGGACAGGGGAAACAATGAGCAGTTCTTC.

V gene TRBV19 combines with J gene TRBJ2-2, with D perhaps matching TRBD2 (5 bases). The CDR3 totals 13 residues. The V end was cut by 8 bases, the J end by 7 bases, with 14 bases between. CDR1 is LNHDA and CDR2 is SQIVND in the germline V gene (reference sequence). The CDR3 loop is CASRSVGDGELFF. The CDR3 DNA sequence: TGTGCCAGTCGTAGCGTCGGCGACGGGGAGCTGTTTTTT.

The rearrangement links TRBV19 to TRBJ1-2; 7 positions match TRBD1. J was trimmed by 7 bases and V by 5 bases; bases with no gene match: 7. This CDR3 comprises 13 residues. Germline CDR1 LNHDA, CDR2 SQIVND (reference sequence). CDR3 amino acids: CASSVQQGPGYTF. CDR3 coding DNA: TGTGCCAGTAGTGTCCAACAGGGGCCTGGCTACACCTTC.

This chain links TRBV7-3 with TRBJ2-1; 10 bases fit TRBD2. The germline CDR1 and CDR2 sequences are SGHTA and FQGTGA. This CDR3 has 15 amino acids. J was trimmed by 3 bases and V by 4 bases; bases with no gene match: 3. The CDR3 nucleotides read TGTGCCAGCAGCTCTTCTAGCGGGGGCTACAATGAGCAGTTCTTC. This sequence encodes CASSSSSGGYNEQFF.

DNA of the CDR3: TGTGCCTGGCGGGGGACTAGCGGGAGCTGGGTCGGAGAGACCCAGTACTTC. Its protein is CAWRGTSGSWVGETQYF. The V call is TRBV30, the J call TRBJ2-5, with 14 positions matching TRBD2. CDR1 is GTSNPN, CDR2 SVGIG, per germline (reference sequence). This CDR3 contains 17 residues. V was clipped by 5 bases and J by 4 bases; unmatched bases: 12.

This sequence joins TRBV30 and TRBJ2-7; D is perhaps TRBD2 (5 bases). V gave up 0 bases and J gave up 0 bases, with 12 bases separating them. In germline, CDR1 is GTSNPN, CDR2 SVGIG (reference sequence). The CDR3 is 15 residues long. The CDR3 sequence is CAWSVSGQSSYEQYF. The CDR3 coding sequence is TGTGCCTGGAGTGTAAGCGGTCAAAGCTCCTACGAGCAGTACTTC.

The gene calls are TRBV4-1 and TRBJ2-3; no clear D gene. The CDR3 extends over 16 amino acids. Trimming took off 1 base at V and 3 bases at J, with 14 bases between the two ends. Germline values: CDR1 MGHRA, CDR2 YSYEKL. The chain's CDR3 is CASSQVDVPGTDTQYF. CDR3 DNA sequence: TGCGCCAGCAGCCAAGTTGATGTCCCTGGGACAGATACGCAGTATTTT.

The gene calls are TRBV6-6 and TRBJ2-3; perhaps D is TRBD1 or TRBD2 (7 bases each). V lost 2 bases to trimming and J lost 5 bases, with 17 bases between them. Germline lookup yields CDR1 MNHNY and CDR2 SVGAGI (reference sequence). The CDR3 length is 16 residues. The CDR3 region has the DNA TGTGCCAGCAGTTACCCACAGGGGAGGGTTGGAGATACGCAGTATTTT. Its protein is CASSYPQGRVGDTQYF.

The V and J genes are TRBV18 and TRBJ1-4; maybe TRBD1 (6 bases). Trimming shortened V by 4 bases and J by 7 bases, and 22 bases separated the two germline ends. In germline, CDR1 is KGHSH, CDR2 LQKENI. The CDR3 has 17 amino acids. The CDR3 sequence: CASSRSEEQGGGEKLFF. DNA for the CDR3: TGTGCCAGCTCACGCTCCGAGGAACAGGGCGGTGGTGAAAAACTGTTTTTT.

J is TRBJ2-3 and V is TRBV5-1; D is ambiguous. CDR3 length: 14 amino acids. Trimming took off 3 bases at V and 1 base at J, with 9 bases between the two ends. The germline V gene encodes CDR1 SGHRS and CDR2 YFSETQ. CDR3 protein: CASSWLVGTDTQYF. The CDR3 coding sequence is TGCGCCAGCAGCTGGCTTGTAGGCACAGATACGCAGTATTTT.

The rearrangement links TRBV5-4 to TRBJ1-2; 11 positions agree with TRBD1. Looked up from germline, CDR1 is SGHNT and CDR2 is YYREEE (reference sequence). The length of the CDR3 is 16 residues. The trim removed 2 bases at V and 8 bases at J, leaving 11 bases unmatched. The CDR3 is CASSFWPGTGGEGYTF. For the CDR3, the DNA is TGTGCCAGCAGCTTCTGGCCCGGGACAGGGGGTGAGGGCTACACCTTC.

The chain employs TRBV19 and TRBJ1-1; D gene uncertain. This CDR3 contains 15 residues. V was trimmed by 3 bases and J by 0 bases, leaving 11 bases between them. Germline-derived CDR1 and CDR2 are LNHDA and SQIVND (reference sequence). This chain's CDR3 is CASSINPGLNTEAFF. The CDR3 DNA is TGTGCCAGTAGTATCAATCCGGGGTTGAACACTGAAGCTTTCTTT.

The V call is TRBV7-8, the J call TRBJ2-3; unclear D gene. The CDR3 loop spans 14 amino acids. Germline V gene lookup returns CDR1 SGHVS and CDR2 FQNEAQ. V lost 5 bases to trimming and J lost 3 bases, with 12 bases between them. The CDR3 region is CASSPSEATDTQYF. The CDR3 DNA is TGTGCCAGCAGCCCGAGTGAGGCGACAGATACGCAGTATTTT. The full variable domain, completed using reference TRBV7-8 and TRBJ2-3, is GAGVSQSPRYKVAKRGQDVALRCDPISGHVSLFWYQQALGQGPEFLTYFQNEAQLDKSGLPSDRFFAERPEGSVSTLKIQRTQQEDSAVYLCASSPSEATDTQYFGPGTRLTVL.

The rearrangement uses TRBV10-3 and TRBJ2-3; 12 bases map to TRBD2. CDR3 size: 16 residues. Trimming at V came to 2 bases and at J to 4 bases, leaving 4 bases not matched to a gene. Germline CDR1 and CDR2: ENHRY and SYGVKD. CDR3 region: CAISEQLAGGSDTQYF. DNA for the CDR3: TGTGCCATCAGTGAGCAACTAGCGGGGGGTTCAGATACGCAGTATTTT.

The rearrangement joins TRBV12-5 to TRBJ2-3; unclear D gene. The CDR3 is 13 residues long. Germline values: CDR1 LGHNT, CDR2 FRNRAP. Trimming pared 3 bases from V and 0 bases from J, leaving 4 bases between. The CDR3 sequence is CASGFGSTDTQYF. As DNA, the CDR3 is TGTGCTAGTGGTTTCGGGAGCACAGATACGCAGTATTTT.

V and J are TRBV30 and TRBJ2-1; TRBD2 matches 7 bases. The V segment lost 4 bases and the J segment 13 bases; nucleotides outside the gene matches: 10. CDR1 is GTSNPN and CDR2 is SVGIG in the germline V gene (reference sequence). This CDR3 has 12 residues. The CDR3, as DNA: TGTGCCTGGAAGTTTGGACTAGAAAAACAGTTCTTC. Translating gives CAWKFGLEKQFF.

The rearrangement uses TRBV4-1 and TRBJ2-6, with 9 positions matching TRBD1. V shed 3 bases, J shed 0 bases, and the junction held 6 bases outside the gene matches. Per the germline V gene, CDR1 is MGHRA and CDR2 is YSYEKL. This CDR3 is built from 18 residues. The CDR3, as DNA: TGCGCCAGCAGCCATGACCGGGACAGGGCCTCTGGGGCCAACGTCCTGACTTTC. Protein product: CASSHDRDRASGANVLTF.

This clone was detected once. The J gene is TRBJ2-5, the V gene TRBV18; either TRBD1 or TRBD2 may fit D (6 bases each). There are 14 residues in the CDR3. Trimming left V 6 bases short and J 4 bases short, with 15 bases between. Germline V gene sequence: CDR1 KGHSH, CDR2 LQKENI. This CDR3 is CASSLWSGAETQYF. The CDR3 DNA is TGTGCCAGCTCCCTGTGGTCGGGGGCAGAGACCCAGTACTTC.

The CDR3 region has the DNA TGTGCCAGCAGTCAAGGAGGGGGGTTTCGGACTAAAGCTTTCTTT. As protein: CASSQGGGFRTKAFF. The chain combines TRBV2 with TRBJ1-1; D is possibly TRBD1 (6 bases). Between the trimmed V and J ends, which lost 5 bases and 9 bases, there was a span of 22 bases. Germline V gives CDR1 SNHLY, CDR2 FYNNEI. This CDR3 is built from 15 residues. The whole variable domain, filled in from reference TRBV2 and TRBJ1-1, reads EPEVTQTPSHQVTQMGQEVILRCVPISNHLYFYWYRQILGQKVEFLVSFYNNEISEKSEIFDDQFSVERPDGSNFTLKIRSTKLEDSAMYFCASSQGGGFRTKAFFGQGTRLTVV.

This chain uses TRBV29-1 with TRBJ2-1, with 7 nucleotides matching TRBD1. The CDR3 covers 13 residues. V was pared by 5 bases and J by 5 bases, with 6 bases of the junction left unmatched. In germline, CDR1 is SQVTM, CDR2 ANQGSEA. CDR3 loop: CSVQGDSHNEQFF. As DNA, the CDR3 is TGCAGCGTTCAGGGGGACAGCCACAATGAGCAGTTCTTC.

Regarding this clone: In the same sample, other DNA sequences code for this CDR3. V and J are TRBV2 and TRBJ2-7; the D is unclear. The CDR3 covers 11 residues. CDR1 and CDR2 from the germline V gene are SNHLY and FYNNEI. With 4 bases removed from V and 3 bases from J, the gap between germline ends came to 4 bases. CDR3 loop: CASSVGYEQYF. For the CDR3, the DNA is TGTGCCAGCAGTGTGGGCTACGAGCAGTACTTC.

The CDR3 protein is CASSFPPGTKGNTIYF. The CDR3 DNA reads as TGTGCCAGCAGTTTCCCGCCAGGGACGAAAGGAAACACCATATATTTT. This rearrangement joins TRBV28 to TRBJ1-3; a possible D gene is TRBD1 (5 bases). Germline V gene sequence: CDR1 MDHEN, CDR2 SYDVKM. Trimming stripped 3 bases from V and 4 bases from J, with 16 bases between. This CDR3 contains 16 residues. The full variable domain, with the rest looked up from reference TRBV28 and TRBJ1-3, is DVKVTQSSRYLVKRTGEKVFLECVQDMDHENMFWYRQDPGLGLRLIYFSYDVKMKEKGDIPEGYSVSREKKERFSLILESASTNQTSMYLCASSFPPGTKGNTIYFGEGSWLTVV.

The chain employs TRBV5-1 and TRBJ2-7; D is possibly TRBD2 (6 bases). V was cut by 4 bases and J by 11 bases, with 16 bases left in between. The CDR3 consists of 12 residues. Germline V CDR1 and CDR2: SGHRS, YFSETQ. Here the CDR3 reads CASSTPAGLKYF. CDR3 DNA sequence: TGCGCCAGCAGCACTCCGGCGGGGCTCAAGTACTTC.

This clone was found a few times. This chain joins TRBV6-4 and TRBJ1-3; no clear D. The germline V and J ends were trimmed by 3 bases and 9 bases, with 12 bases remaining between them. The CDR3 contains 13 residues. Germline CDR1 reads MRHNA; CDR2 reads SNTAGT. Written as DNA, the CDR3 is TGTGCCAGCAGTGAGGGTGAAAAGGGCACCATATATTTT. Protein product: CASSEGEKGTIYF.

The chain couples TRBV6-5 to TRBJ1-2; the D is unclear. Germline V lookup: CDR1 MNHEY, CDR2 SVGAGI. The CDR3 is made up of 14 amino acids. V shed 6 bases and J shed 4 bases, with 15 bases lying between them. This CDR3 is CASSPPPGSYGYTF. The CDR3 nucleotides are TGTGCCAGCAGCCCTCCCCCGGGGAGCTATGGCTACACCTTC.

The genes are TRBV27 and TRBJ1-6, with 7 bases matching TRBD1. The CDR3 loop spans 17 amino acids. Germline V gives CDR1 MNHEY, CDR2 SMNVEV (reference sequence). V lost 2 bases, J lost 5 bases, and 9 bases stayed unmatched. For the CDR3, the DNA is TGTGCCAGCAGTTTAATGGCAAGGGGGCTGAATAATTCACCCCTCCACTTT. Translating it yields CASSLMARGLNNSPLHF.